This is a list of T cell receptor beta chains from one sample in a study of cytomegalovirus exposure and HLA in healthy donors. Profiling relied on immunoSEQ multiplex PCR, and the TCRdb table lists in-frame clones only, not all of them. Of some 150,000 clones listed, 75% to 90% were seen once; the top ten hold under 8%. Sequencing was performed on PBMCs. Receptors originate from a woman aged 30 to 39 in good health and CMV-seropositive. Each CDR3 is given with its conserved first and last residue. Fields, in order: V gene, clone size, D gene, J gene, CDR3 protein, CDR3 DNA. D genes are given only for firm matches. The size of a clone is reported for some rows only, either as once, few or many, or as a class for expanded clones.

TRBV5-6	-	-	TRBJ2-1	CASSSLAGSYNEQFF	TGTGCCAGCAGCAGCCTGGCGGGATCCTACAATGAGCAGTTCTTC
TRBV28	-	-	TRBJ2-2	CASSLQAAGELFF	TGTGCCAGCAGTTTACAAGCGGCCGGGGAGCTGTTTTTT
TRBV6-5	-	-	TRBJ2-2	CASSSQRSTGELFF	TGTGCCAGCAGCTCACAGCGGTCCACCGGGGAGCTGTTTTTT
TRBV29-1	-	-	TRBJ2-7	CSGCPGQRSYEQYF	TGCAGCGGTTGCCCGGGACAACGATCCTACGAGCAGTACTTC
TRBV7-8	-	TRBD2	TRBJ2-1	CASSRASGWAGQFF	TGTGCCAGCAGTAGGGCTAGCGGTTGGGCGGGGCAGTTCTTC
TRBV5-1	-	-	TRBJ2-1	CASSPRERAYNEQFF	TGCGCCAGCAGCCCCAGGGAAAGGGCCTACAATGAGCAGTTCTTC
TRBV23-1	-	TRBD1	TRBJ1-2	CASRRTRGRDGYTF	TGCGCCAGCAGGCGTACAAGGGGGCGTGACGGCTACACCTTC
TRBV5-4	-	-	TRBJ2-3	CASSHASGTDTQYF	TGTGCCAGCAGCCATGCTAGCGGCACAGATACGCAGTATTTT
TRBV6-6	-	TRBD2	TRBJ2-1	CASSLTSGRVTEQFF	TGTGCCAGCAGTTTAACTAGCGGGAGGGTTACTGAGCAGTTCTTC
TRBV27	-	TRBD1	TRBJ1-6	CASSTIGTGGNSPLHF	TGTGCCAGCAGTACAATCGGGACAGGGGGAAATTCACCCCTCCACTTT
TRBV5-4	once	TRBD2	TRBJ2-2	CASSSGTSIGGELFF	TGTGCCAGCAGCTCCGGGACTAGCATAGGCGGGGAGCTGTTTTTT
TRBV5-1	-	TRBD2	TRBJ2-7	CASSRGGSYEQYF	TGCGCCAGCAGCCGGGGCGGGAGTTACGAGCAGTACTTC
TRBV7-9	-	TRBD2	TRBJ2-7	CASSDSGGGYEQYF	TGTGCCAGCAGCGACAGCGGGGGGGGGTACGAGCAGTACTTC
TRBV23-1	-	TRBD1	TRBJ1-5	CASSQSVQGWCNQPQHF	TGCGCCAGCAGTCAATCGGTACAGGGGTGGTGCAATCAGCCCCAGCATTTT
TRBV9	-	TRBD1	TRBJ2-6	CASRGTGTGANVLTF	TGTGCCAGCAGAGGGACAGGGACTGGGGCCAACGTCCTGACTTTC
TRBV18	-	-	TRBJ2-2	CASSPRDTGELFF	TGTGCCAGCTCTCCCAGGGACACCGGGGAGCTGTTTTTT
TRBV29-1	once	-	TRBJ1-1	CSAETDSYTEAFF	TGCAGCGCCGAAACGGACAGTTACACTGAAGCTTTCTTT
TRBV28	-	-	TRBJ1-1	CASTEQRVNTEAFF	TGTGCCAGCACCGAACAGAGAGTGAACACTGAAGCTTTCTTT
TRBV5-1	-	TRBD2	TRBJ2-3	CASSYAAGGTSDTQYF	TGCGCCAGCAGCTATGCGGCGGGAGGGACCTCAGATACGCAGTATTTT
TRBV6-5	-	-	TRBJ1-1	CASSAPYGTEAFF	TGTGCCAGCAGTGCCCCTTACGGGACTGAAGCTTTCTTT
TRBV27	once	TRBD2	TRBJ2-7	CASSVRALAGDLYEQYF	TGTGCCAGCAGTGTCCGGGCGCTAGCGGGAGACCTCTACGAGCAGTACTTC
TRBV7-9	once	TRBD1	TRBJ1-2	CASSLAGTGLYGYGYTF	TGTGCCAGCAGCTTAGCTGGGACAGGCCTTTACGGGTATGGCTACACCTTC
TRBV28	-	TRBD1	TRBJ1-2	CASSSTTGGSQGYTF	TGTGCCAGCAGCTCAACGACAGGGGGCTCGCAAGGCTACACCTTC
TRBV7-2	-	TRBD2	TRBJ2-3	CASSLVGGGVKDTQYF	TGTGCCAGCAGCTTAGTGGGCGGGGGGGTTAAAGATACGCAGTATTTT
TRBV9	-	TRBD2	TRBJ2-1	CASSVATSGRMVREQFF	TGTGCCAGCAGCGTAGCGACTAGCGGGAGGATGGTGCGTGAGCAGTTCTTC
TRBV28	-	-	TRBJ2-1	CASTIQFLRDGGKKQSYNEQFF	TGTGCCAGCACAATCCAATTTCTTAGGGACGGCGGGAAAAAACAGTCCTACAATGAGCAGTTCTTC
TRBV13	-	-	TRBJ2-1	CASSLQGWGNEQFF	TGTGCCAGCAGCTTACAGGGGTGGGGCAATGAGCAGTTCTTC
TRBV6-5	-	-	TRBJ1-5	CASSYFRSSNQPQHF	TGTGCCAGCAGTTATTTCAGGTCTAGCAATCAGCCCCAGCATTTT
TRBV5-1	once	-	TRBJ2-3	CASSLASGTDTQYF	TGCGCCAGCAGCTTAGCCTCGGGCACAGATACGCAGTATTTT
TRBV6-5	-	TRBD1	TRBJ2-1	CASREDRGPYNEQFF	TGTGCCAGCAGGGAGGACAGGGGGCCCTACAATGAGCAGTTCTTC
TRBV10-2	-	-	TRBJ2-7	CASSKQDVTYEQYF	TGCGCCAGCAGTAAGCAGGATGTAACCTACGAGCAGTACTTC
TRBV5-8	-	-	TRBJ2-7	CASSFPLLRTLYF	TGTGCCAGCAGCTTCCCCCTCCTTCGTACCCTATACTTC
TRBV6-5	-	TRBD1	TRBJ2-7	CASSYSTGGLYEQYF	TGTGCCAGCAGTTACTCCACAGGGGGCCTCTACGAGCAGTACTTC
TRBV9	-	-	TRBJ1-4	CASSAPGAWGEKLFF	TGTGCCAGCAGCGCACCAGGGGCGTGGGGTGAAAAACTGTTTTTT
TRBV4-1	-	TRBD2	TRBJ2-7	CASSQERGGPGRQYF	TGCGCCAGCAGCCAAGAGCGCGGGGGGCCGGGTCGGCAGTACTTC
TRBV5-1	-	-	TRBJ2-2	CASSFLYNTGELFF	TGCGCCAGCAGCTTCCTTTATAACACCGGGGAGCTGTTTTTT
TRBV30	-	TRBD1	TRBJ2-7	CAWSKGNRGLERDEQYF	TGTGCCTGGAGTAAGGGAAACAGGGGGCTCGAAAGGGACGAGCAGTACTTC
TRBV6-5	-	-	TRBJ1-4	CASSYVRNEKLFF	TGTGCCAGCAGTTACGTCAGGAATGAAAAACTGTTTTTT
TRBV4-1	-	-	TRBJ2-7	CASSRSLGDYEQYF	TGCGCCAGCAGCCGGAGCCTAGGAGACTACGAGCAGTACTTC
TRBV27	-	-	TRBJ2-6	CASTMAGNSGANVLTF	TGTGCCAGTACGATGGCGGGGAATAGTGGGGCCAACGTCCTGACTTTC
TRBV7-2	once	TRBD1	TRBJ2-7	CASSQRDRPYEQYF	TGTGCCAGCAGCCAACGGGACAGACCCTACGAGCAGTACTTC
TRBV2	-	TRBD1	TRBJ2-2	CASRGQGNTGELFF	TGTGCCAGCAGGGGACAGGGGAACACCGGGGAGCTGTTTTTT
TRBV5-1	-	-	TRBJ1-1	CASSRARGSEAFF	TGCGCCAGCAGCCGGGCCAGGGGTTCTGAAGCTTTCTTT
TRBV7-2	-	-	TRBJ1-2	CASSLFYEVTEHYGYTF	TGTGCCAGCAGCTTATTTTATGAGGTCACGGAACACTATGGCTACACCTTC
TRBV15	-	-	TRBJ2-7	CATSRDRGTVYEQYF	TGTGCCACCAGCAGAGATCGAGGCACGGTCTACGAGCAGTACTTC
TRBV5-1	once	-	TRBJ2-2	CASSIALEGRELFF	TGCGCCAGCAGCATAGCATTAGAGGGCCGGGAGCTGTTTTTT
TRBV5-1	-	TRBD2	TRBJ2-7	CASSLASGGKSYEQYF	TGCGCCAGCAGCTTGGCTAGCGGGGGGAAATCCTACGAGCAGTACTTC
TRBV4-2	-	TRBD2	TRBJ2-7	CASSPGLAGAYEQYF	TGTGCCAGCAGCCCGGGACTAGCGGGAGCCTACGAGCAGTACTTC
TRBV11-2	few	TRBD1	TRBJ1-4	CASSWGQDNRPGKLFF	TGTGCCAGCAGCTGGGGACAGGACAATAGGCCCGGGAAACTGTTTTTT
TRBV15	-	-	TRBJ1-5	CATSRAGQPQHF	TGTGCCACCAGCAGAGCGGGACAGCCCCAGCATTTT
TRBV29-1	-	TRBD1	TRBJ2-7	CSVRTGSYEQYF	TGCAGCGTAAGGACAGGCTCCTACGAGCAGTACTTC
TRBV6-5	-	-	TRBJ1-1	CASSDRPKNTEAFF	TGTGCCAGCAGTGACAGGCCAAAGAACACTGAAGCTTTCTTT